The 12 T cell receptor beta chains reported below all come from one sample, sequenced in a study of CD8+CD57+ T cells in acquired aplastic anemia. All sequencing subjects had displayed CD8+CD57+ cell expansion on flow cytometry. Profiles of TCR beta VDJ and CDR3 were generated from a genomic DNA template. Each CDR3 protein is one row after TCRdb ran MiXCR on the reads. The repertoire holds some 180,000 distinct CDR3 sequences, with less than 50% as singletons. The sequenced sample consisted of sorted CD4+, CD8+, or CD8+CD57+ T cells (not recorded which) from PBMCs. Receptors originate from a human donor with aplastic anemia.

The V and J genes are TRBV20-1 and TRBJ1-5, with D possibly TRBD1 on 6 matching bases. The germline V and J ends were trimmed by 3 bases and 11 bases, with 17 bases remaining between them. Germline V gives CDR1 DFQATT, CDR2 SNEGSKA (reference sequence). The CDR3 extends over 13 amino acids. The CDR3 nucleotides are TGCAGTGCTAGTCGGGGGCCCAGGCTGACCCAGCATTTT. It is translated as CSASRGPRLTQHF.

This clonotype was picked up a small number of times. The CDR3 DNA is TGTGCCAGCAGTGAAGAGCAAGCGGGAGTGGAGTTCTTC. Translation gives CASSEEQAGVEFF. V and J are TRBV2 and TRBJ2-1; TRBD2 aligns across 8 bases. V lost 1 base and J lost 14; bases outside the gene matches: 7. CDR3 length equals 13 residues. Germline V CDR1 and CDR2: SNHLY, FYNNEI.

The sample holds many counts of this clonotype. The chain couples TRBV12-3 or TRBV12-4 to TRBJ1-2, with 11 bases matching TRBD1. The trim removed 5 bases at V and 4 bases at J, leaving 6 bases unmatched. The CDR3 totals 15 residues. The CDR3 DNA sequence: TGTGCCAGCAGTCAGGGACAGGGGGGTGGCTATGGCTACACCTTC. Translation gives CASSQGQGGGYGYTF.

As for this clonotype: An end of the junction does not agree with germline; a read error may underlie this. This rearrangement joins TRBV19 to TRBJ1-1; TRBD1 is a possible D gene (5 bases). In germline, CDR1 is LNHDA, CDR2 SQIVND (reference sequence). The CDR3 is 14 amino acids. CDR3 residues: CASSPTETKTEAFF. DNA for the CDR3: TGTGCCAGTAGCCCGACAGAGACGAAAACTGAAGCTTTCTTC.

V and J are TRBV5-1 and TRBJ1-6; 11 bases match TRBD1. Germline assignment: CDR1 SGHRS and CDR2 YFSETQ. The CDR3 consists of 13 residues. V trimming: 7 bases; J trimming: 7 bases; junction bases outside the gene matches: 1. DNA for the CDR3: TGCGCCAGCGGGACAGGGGGAAATTCACCCCTCCACTTT. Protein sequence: CASGTGGNSPLHF.

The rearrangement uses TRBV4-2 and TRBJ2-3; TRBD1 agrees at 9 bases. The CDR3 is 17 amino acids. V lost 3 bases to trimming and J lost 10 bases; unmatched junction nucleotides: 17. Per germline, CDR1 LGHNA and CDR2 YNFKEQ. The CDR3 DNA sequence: TGTGCCAGCAGCCACAGTGAAGTGGGGACAGGGACCGAACCGCAGTATTTT. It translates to CASSHSEVGTGTEPQYF.

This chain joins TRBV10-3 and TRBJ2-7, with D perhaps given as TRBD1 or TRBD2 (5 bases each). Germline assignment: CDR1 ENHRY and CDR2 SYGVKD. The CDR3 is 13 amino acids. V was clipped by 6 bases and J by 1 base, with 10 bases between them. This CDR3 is CAIRWDGSYEQYF. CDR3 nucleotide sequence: TGTGCCATCAGGTGGGACGGTTCCTACGAGCAGTACTTC.

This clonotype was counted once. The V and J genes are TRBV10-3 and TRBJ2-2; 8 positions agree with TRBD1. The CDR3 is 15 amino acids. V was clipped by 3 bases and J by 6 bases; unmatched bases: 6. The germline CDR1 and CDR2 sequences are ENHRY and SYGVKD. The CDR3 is CAISDRGPLAGELFF. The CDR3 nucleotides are TGTGCCATCAGTGACAGGGGGCCGTTAGCCGGGGAGCTGTTTTTT.

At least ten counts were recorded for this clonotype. The CDR3 sequence is CASSLDASYNEQFF. CDR3 coding DNA: TGTGCCAGCAGCTTAGACGCCAGCTACAATGAGCAGTTCTTC. The chain has TRBV11-2 and TRBJ2-1; D uncertain. V was clipped by 0 bases and J by 3 bases, with 6 bases between them. The CDR3 is made up of 14 amino acids. CDR1 and CDR2 from the germline V gene are SGHAT and FQNNGV.

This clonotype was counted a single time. The chain's CDR3 is CASNRDSQETQYF. The CDR3 DNA sequence: TGCGCCAGCAACCGGGACAGTCAAGAGACCCAGTACTTC. J is TRBJ2-5 and V is TRBV10-2; 7 positions match TRBD1. This CDR3 region has 13 residues. Trimming at V came to 7 bases and at J to 2 bases, leaving 4 bases not matched to a gene. Looked up from germline, CDR1 is WSHSY and CDR2 is SAAADI.

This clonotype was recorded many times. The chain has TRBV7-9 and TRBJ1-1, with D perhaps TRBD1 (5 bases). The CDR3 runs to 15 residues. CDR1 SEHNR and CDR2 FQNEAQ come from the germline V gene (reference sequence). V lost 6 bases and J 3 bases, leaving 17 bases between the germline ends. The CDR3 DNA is TGTGCCAGCAGACCCGTCTGGGGGTCGGACACTGAAGCTTTCTTT. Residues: CASRPVWGSDTEAFF.

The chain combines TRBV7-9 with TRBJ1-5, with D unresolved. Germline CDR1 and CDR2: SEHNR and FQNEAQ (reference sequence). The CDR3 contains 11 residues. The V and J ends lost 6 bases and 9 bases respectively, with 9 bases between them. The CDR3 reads CASRAPGPQHF. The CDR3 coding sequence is TGTGCCAGCAGAGCCCCAGGGCCCCAGCATTTT.